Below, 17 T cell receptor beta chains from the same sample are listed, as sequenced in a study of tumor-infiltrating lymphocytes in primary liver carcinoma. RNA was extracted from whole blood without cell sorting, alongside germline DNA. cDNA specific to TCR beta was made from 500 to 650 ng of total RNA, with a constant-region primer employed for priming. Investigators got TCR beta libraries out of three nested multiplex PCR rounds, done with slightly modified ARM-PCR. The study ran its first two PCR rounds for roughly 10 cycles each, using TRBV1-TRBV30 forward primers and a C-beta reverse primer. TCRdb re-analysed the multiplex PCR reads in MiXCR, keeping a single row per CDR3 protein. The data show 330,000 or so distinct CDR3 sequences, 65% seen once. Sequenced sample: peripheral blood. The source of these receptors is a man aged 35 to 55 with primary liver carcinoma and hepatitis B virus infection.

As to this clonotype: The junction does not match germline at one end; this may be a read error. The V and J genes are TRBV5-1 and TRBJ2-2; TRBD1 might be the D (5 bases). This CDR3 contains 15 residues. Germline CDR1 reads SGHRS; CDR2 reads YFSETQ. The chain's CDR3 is CASSLDRPNIGELFF. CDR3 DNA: TGCGCCAGCAGCTTGGACAGGCCGAACATCGGGGAGCTGTTTTTT.

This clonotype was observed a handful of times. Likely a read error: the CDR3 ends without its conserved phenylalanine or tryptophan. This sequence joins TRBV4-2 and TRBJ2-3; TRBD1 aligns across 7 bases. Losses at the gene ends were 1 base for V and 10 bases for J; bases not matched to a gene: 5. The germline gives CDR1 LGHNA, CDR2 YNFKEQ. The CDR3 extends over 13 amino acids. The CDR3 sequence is CASSQGLGTAQYV. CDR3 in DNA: TGTGCCAGCAGCCAAGGTCTAGGGACAGCGCAGTATGTT.

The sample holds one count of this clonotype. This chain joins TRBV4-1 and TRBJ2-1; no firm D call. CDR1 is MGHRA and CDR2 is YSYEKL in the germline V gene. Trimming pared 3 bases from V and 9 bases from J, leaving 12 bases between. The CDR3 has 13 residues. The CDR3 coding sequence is TGCGCCAGCAGCCATGAACCCTTAGGTGAGCAGTTCTTC. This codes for CASSHEPLGEQFF.

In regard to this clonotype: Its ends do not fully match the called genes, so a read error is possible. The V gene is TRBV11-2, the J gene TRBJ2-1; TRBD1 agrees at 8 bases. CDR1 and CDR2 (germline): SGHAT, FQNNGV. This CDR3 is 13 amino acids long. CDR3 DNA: TGTGCCAGCAGCTTAGGACAGGGGCCTGATCCGTTCTTT. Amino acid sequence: CASSLGQGPDPFF. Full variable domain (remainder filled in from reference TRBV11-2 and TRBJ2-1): EAGVAQSPRYKIIEKRQSVAFWCNPISGHATLYWYQQILGQGPKLLIQFQNNGVVDDSQLPKDRFSAERLKGVDSTLKIQPAKLEDSAVYLCASSLGQGPDPFFGPGTRLTVL.

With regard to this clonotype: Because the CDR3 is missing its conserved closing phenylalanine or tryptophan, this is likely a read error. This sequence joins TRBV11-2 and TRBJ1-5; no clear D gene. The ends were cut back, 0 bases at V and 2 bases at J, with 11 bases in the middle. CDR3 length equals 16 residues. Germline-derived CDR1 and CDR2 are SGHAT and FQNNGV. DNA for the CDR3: TGTGCCAGCAGCTTAGATATAGGTGGCGGCAATCAGCCCCAGCATTTA. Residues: CASSLDIGGGNQPQHL.

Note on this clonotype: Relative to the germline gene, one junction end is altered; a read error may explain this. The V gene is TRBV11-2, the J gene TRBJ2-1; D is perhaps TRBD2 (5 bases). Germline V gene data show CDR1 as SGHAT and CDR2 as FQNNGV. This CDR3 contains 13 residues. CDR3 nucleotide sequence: TGTGCCATCAGCACGCGAAACGGAGGTGAGCAGTTCTTC. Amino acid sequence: CAISTRNGGEQFF.

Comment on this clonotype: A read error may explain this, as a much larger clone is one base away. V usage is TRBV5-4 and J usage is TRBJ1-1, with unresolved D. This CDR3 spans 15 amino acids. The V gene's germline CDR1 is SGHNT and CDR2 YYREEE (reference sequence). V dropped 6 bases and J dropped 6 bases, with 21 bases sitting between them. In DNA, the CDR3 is TGTGCCAGCATCAGTGGGCCCATTGGAGGAGCTGAAGCTTTCTTT. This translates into CASISGPIGGAEAFF. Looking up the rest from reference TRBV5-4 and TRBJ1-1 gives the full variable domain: ETGVTQSPTHLIKTRGQQVTLRCSSQSGHNTVSWYQQALGQGPQFIFQYYREEENGRGNFPPRFSGLQFPNYSSELNVNALELDDSALYLCASISGPIGGAEAFFGQGTRLTVV.

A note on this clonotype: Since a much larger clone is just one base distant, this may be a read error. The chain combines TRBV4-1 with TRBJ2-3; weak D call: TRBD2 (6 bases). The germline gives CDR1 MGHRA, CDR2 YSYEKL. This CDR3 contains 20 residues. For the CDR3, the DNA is TGCGCCAGCAGCCGGACCGGGACTTCCGGTCTCTCCGGGAGCACAGATATGCAGTATTTT. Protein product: CASSRTGTSGLSGSTDMQYF.

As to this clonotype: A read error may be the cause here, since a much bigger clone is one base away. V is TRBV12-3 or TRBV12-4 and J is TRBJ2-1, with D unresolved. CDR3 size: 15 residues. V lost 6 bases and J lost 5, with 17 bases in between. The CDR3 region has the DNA TGTGCCAGCAGGAAGACGTGGTTAGAAAACAATGAGCAGTTCTTC. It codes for CASRKTWLENNEQFF.

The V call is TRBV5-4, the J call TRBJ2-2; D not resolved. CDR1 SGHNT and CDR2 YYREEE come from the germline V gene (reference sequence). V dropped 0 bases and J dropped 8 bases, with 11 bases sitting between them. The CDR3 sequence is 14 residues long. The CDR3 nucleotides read TGTGCCAGCAGCTTGGTACACGAAATGGGGGAGCTGTTTTTT. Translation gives CASSLVHEMGELFF.

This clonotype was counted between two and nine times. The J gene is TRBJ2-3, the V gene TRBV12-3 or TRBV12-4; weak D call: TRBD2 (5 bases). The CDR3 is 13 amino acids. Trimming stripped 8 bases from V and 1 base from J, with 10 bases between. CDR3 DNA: TGTGCCAGCGTGCTTAGCGGCACAGATACGCAGTATTTT. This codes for CASVLSGTDTQYF.

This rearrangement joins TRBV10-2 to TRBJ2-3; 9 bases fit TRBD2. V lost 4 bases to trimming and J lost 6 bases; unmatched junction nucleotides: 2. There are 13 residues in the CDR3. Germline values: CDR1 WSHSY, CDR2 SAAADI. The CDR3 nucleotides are TGCGCCAGCAGTGGCGGGAGGGGGGATACGCAGTATTTT. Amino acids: CASSGGRGDTQYF.

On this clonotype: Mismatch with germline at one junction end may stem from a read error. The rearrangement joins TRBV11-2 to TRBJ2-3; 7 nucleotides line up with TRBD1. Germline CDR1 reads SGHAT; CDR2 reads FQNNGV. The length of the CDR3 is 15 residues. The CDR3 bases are TGTGCCAACAGCCCACAGGGGTTCGGCACAGATACGCAGTATTTT. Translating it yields CANSPQGFGTDTQYF.

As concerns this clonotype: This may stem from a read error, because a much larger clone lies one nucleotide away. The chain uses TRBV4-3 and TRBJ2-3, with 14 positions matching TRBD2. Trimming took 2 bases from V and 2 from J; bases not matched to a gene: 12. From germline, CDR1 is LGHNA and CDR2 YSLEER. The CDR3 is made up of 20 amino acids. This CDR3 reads CASSQIPGLAGEGVTDTQYF. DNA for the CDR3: TGCGCCAGCAGCCAAATCCCGGGACTAGCGGGAGAGGGGGTCACAGATACGCAGTATTTT.

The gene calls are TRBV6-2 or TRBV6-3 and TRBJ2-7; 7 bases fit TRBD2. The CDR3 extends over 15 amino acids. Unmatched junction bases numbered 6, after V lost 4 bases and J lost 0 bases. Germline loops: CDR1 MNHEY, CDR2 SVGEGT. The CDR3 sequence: CASSSLGGSSYEQYF. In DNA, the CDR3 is TGTGCCAGCAGTTCCCTGGGCGGGAGCTCCTACGAGCAGTACTTC.

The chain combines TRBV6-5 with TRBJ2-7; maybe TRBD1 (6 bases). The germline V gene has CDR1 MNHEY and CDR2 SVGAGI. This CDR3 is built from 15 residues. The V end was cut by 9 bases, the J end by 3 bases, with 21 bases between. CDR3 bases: TGTGCCAGTAGTCGATCCGGGACAATCGACTACGAGCAGTACTTC. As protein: CASSRSGTIDYEQYF.

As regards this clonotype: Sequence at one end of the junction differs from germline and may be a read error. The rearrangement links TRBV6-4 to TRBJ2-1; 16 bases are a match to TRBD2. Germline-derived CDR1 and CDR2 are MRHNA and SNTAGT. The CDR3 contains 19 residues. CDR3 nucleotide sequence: TGTACCAGCAGTAACGACATGGGACTAGCGGGAGGGCCCGGGGCTGAGCAGTTCTTC. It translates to CTSSNDMGLAGGPGAEQFF.